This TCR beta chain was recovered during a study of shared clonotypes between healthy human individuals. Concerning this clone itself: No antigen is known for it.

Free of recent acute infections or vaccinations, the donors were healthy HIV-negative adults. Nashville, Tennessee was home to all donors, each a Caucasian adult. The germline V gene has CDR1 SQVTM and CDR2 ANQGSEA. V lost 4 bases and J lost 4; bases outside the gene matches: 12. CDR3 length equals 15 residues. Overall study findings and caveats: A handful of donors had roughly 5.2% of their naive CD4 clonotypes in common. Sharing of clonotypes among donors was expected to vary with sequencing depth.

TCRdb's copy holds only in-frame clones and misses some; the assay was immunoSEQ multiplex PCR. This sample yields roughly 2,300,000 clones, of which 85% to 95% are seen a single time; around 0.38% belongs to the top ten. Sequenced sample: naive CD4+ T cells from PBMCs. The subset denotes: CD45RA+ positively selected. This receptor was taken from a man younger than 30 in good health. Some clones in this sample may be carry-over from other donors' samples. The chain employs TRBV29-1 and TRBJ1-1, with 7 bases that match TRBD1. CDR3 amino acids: CSVGATGTGGTEAFF. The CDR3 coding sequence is TGCAGCGTTGGGGCGACAGGGACGGGCGGCACTGAAGCTTTCTTT.